Listed here is a single TCR beta chain. Measured with immunoSEQ multiplex PCR; TCRdb has only the in-frame clones, and not every one. The data hold around 380,000 clones, with over 75% observed a single time. This entry is derived from a study of blood T cell repertoires in COVID-19. Germline V CDR1 and CDR2: SGDLS, YYNGEE. V trimming: 4 bases; J trimming: 5 bases; junction bases outside the gene matches: 11. The CDR3 loop spans 15 amino acids. This sequence originates from a man aged 25 to 40 who had recovered from COVID-19. Sequencing input: PBMCs or T cells enriched from blood (not recorded which). The chain uses TRBV9 and TRBJ1-1; 7 positions match TRBD1. The DNA for the CDR3 is TGTGCCAGCAGCTCGACAGGGTCTAGAGTTACTGAAGCTTTCTTT. Translation gives CASSSTGSRVTEAFF.